This is a list of T cell receptor beta chains from one sample in a study of shared clonotypes between healthy human individuals. TCRdb's table, derived via immunoSEQ multiplex PCR, lists solely in-frame clones and lacks some. The table lists about 1.1 million clones, around 78% of them singletons. The sequencing sample was made of memory CD4+ T cells from PBMCs. The receptors shown here come from a young man in good health. Some clones in this sample may be carry-over from other donors' samples. Both conserved end residues are trimmed from each CDR3. Each record gives: CDR3 protein, CDR3 length, clone size, V gene, J gene. Size values are once, few and many counts, or a class for expanded clones, and some rows have none.

ASSLTMEKTQY,11,NA,TRBV7-3,TRBJ2-5
ASSPPSGRGWIEQY,14,NA,TRBV18,TRBJ2-7
ASSRGGTKNIQY,12,many,TRBV2,TRBJ2-4
ASSYTSGTGGPNYGYT,16,NA,TRBV28,TRBJ1-2
ASSWTLGGRGARAEQY,16,once,TRBV5-1,TRBJ2-7
ASSLQGQSRNEKLF,14,NA,TRBV7-9,TRBJ1-4
ASSQGAPSYEQY,12,NA,TRBV4-2,TRBJ2-7
ASREQGGTNEKLF,13,NA,TRBV6-1,TRBJ1-4
ASSVGTSVNTGELF,14,many,TRBV9,TRBJ2-2
ASGLDFFGGADTGELF,16,few,TRBV12-5,TRBJ2-2
ASSQDTSGARGDTQY,15,many,TRBV4-1,TRBJ2-3
ASSSTGREPYNEQF,14,once,TRBV7-3,TRBJ2-1
ASSPSVGGTGELF,13,NA,TRBV18,TRBJ2-2
ASSYLRTGKNEKLF,14,once,TRBV6-5,TRBJ1-4
ASSQDRGRPQH,11,NA,TRBV4-3,TRBJ1-5
ASSLYEQY,8,NA,TRBV11-2,TRBJ2-7
SVSPGQGNHEQY,12,NA,TRBV29-1,TRBJ2-7
ASSYSPRGETEAF,13,NA,TRBV6-5,TRBJ1-1
ASSPVSERQPQH,12,NA,TRBV7-9,TRBJ1-5
ASSPGGGGEQF,11,NA,TRBV28,TRBJ2-1
ASSSQETQY,9,NA,TRBV5-4,TRBJ2-5
RHRNKQNLSYNEQF,14,NA,TRBV9,TRBJ2-1
AWSKGQTDTQY,11,NA,TRBV30,TRBJ2-3
ASSEASAGWVSGNTIY,16,few,TRBV6-1,TRBJ1-3
ASSEYGTPGVNEQY,14,once,TRBV2,TRBJ2-7
ATQPGRLTDTQY,12,NA,TRBV11-2,TRBJ2-3
ASSQGEVKNTEAF,13,NA,TRBV11-2,TRBJ1-1
ASSPTGGDQPQH,12,NA,TRBV5-1,TRBJ1-5
ATKQKDRNTEAF,12,NA,TRBV15,TRBJ1-1
ASSLSRANQPQH,12,NA,TRBV27,TRBJ1-5
ASSPSEGSSGNTIY,14,NA,TRBV18,TRBJ1-3
ASSLASGRARRYEQY,15,NA,TRBV28,TRBJ2-7
SVEGGQGLAKNIQY,14,NA,TRBV29-1,TRBJ2-4
ASSQVAQGRYNEQF,14,NA,TRBV4-1,TRBJ2-1
ASSPLAGGVTETQY,14,many,TRBV2,TRBJ2-5
ASSDRDEQY,9,NA,TRBV2,TRBJ2-7